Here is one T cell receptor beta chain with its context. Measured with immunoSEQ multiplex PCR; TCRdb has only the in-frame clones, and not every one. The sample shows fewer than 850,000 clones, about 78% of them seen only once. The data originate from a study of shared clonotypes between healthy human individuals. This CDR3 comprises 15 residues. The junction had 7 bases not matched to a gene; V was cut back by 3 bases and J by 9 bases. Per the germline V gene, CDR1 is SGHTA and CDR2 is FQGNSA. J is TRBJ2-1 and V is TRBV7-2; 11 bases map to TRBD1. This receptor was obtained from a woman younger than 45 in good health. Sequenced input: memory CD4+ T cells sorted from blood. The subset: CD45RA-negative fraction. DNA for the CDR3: TGTGCCAGCAGCTTGACGGGACAGGGGGGATTTGAGCAGTTCTTC. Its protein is CASSLTGQGGFEQFF.